A selection of T cell receptor beta chains follows, all from one sample in a study of blood T cell repertoires in COVID-19. This table comes from immunoSEQ multiplex PCR, and its TCRdb copy is limited to in-frame clones, with some not included. The repertoire includes over 250,000 clones, around 89% of them detected once, and under 10% sits in the top ten. Sequencing was carried out using PBMCs or T cells enriched from blood (not recorded which). These receptors originate from a man aged 35 to 55 who had recovered from COVID-19. The CDR3 runs from the conserved cysteine through the conserved F or W. The order of the fields is D gene, clone size, V gene, J gene, CDR3 DNA, CDR3 protein. A D gene is named only where the DNA matches it firmly. Size is omitted from some rows. Given values are once, few, many or a class for expanded clones.

D gene: TRBD1; clone size: -; V gene: TRBV18; J gene: TRBJ1-3; CDR3 DNA: TGTGCCAGCTCTGGACAGGGTACAGGAGGAAACACCATATATTTT; CDR3 protein: CASSGQGTGGNTIYF
D gene: TRBD1; clone size: -; V gene: TRBV7-6; J gene: TRBJ2-2; CDR3 DNA: TGTGCCAGCAGCTTTGACAGGGGTGTCTCGAACACCGGGGAGCTGTTTTTT; CDR3 protein: CASSFDRGVSNTGELFF
D gene: TRBD2; clone size: -; V gene: TRBV7-2; J gene: TRBJ2-1; CDR3 DNA: TGTGCCAGCAGCTTGGGACTAGCGGGATACAATGAGCAGTTCTTC; CDR3 protein: CASSLGLAGYNEQFF
D gene: TRBD1; clone size: -; V gene: TRBV5-1; J gene: TRBJ1-2; CDR3 DNA: TGCGCCAGCAGCTTGGCCGGACAGGGGTTCGGTGGCTACACCTTC; CDR3 protein: CASSLAGQGFGGYTF
D gene: TRBD2; clone size: -; V gene: TRBV4-2; J gene: TRBJ2-5; CDR3 DNA: TGTGCCAGCAGCCAAGACGGGTCCTTAGCGGGAGGGTGGGAGACCCAGTACTTC; CDR3 protein: CASSQDGSLAGGWETQYF
D gene: -; clone size: -; V gene: TRBV5-4; J gene: TRBJ2-7; CDR3 DNA: TGTGCCAGCAGCTCAAAGGGGTTCGGGTACGAGCAGTACTTC; CDR3 protein: CASSSKGFGYEQYF
D gene: -; clone size: -; V gene: TRBV9; J gene: TRBJ1-1; CDR3 DNA: TGTGCCAGCAGCCAGGAGGGGCGATCTGAAGCTTTCTTT; CDR3 protein: CASSQEGRSEAFF
D gene: TRBD1; clone size: -; V gene: TRBV6-5; J gene: TRBJ2-7; CDR3 DNA: TGTGCCAGCATCCAGGACAGGGGGTTTTCCTACGAGCAGTACTTC; CDR3 protein: CASIQDRGFSYEQYF
D gene: -; clone size: -; V gene: TRBV9; J gene: TRBJ2-1; CDR3 DNA: TGTGCCAGCAGCCCACGGTCCGGAGAAGTGGGTGAGCAGTTCTTC; CDR3 protein: CASSPRSGEVGEQFF
D gene: -; clone size: -; V gene: TRBV19; J gene: TRBJ2-3; CDR3 DNA: TGTGCCAGTAGTATCGGAGACTTTGCAGATACGCAGTATTTT; CDR3 protein: CASSIGDFADTQYF
D gene: -; clone size: -; V gene: TRBV9; J gene: TRBJ2-2; CDR3 DNA: TGTGCCAGCAGCGTAGCCCTTATAGCGTTGGCCGGGGAGCTGTTTTTT; CDR3 protein: CASSVALIALAGELFF
D gene: TRBD2; clone size: -; V gene: TRBV7-9; J gene: TRBJ2-5; CDR3 DNA: TGTGCCAGCAGCTCCCAAGGGACTAGCGGGGGAGAGACCCAGTACTTC; CDR3 protein: CASSSQGTSGGETQYF
D gene: TRBD1; clone size: -; V gene: TRBV2; J gene: TRBJ1-2; CDR3 DNA: TGTGCCGGCAAATTAGGGACAGCCGCTAACTATGGCTACACCTTC; CDR3 protein: CAGKLGTAANYGYTF
D gene: TRBD2; clone size: -; V gene: TRBV4-3; J gene: TRBJ2-1; CDR3 DNA: TGCGCCAGCAGCCAGGAGACTAGCGGGCTCTACAATGAGCAGTTCTTC; CDR3 protein: CASSQETSGLYNEQFF
D gene: -; clone size: few; V gene: TRBV12-3/TRBV12-4; J gene: TRBJ2-7; CDR3 DNA: TGTGCCAGCAGCTCAGGGATTTTATACGAGCAGTACTTC; CDR3 protein: CASSSGILYEQYF
D gene: TRBD1; clone size: -; V gene: TRBV25-1; J gene: TRBJ2-7; CDR3 DNA: TGTGCCAGCAGTGAGGGGGACAGTGAGGGCTACGAGCAGTACTTC; CDR3 protein: CASSEGDSEGYEQYF
D gene: TRBD2; clone size: -; V gene: TRBV19; J gene: TRBJ2-1; CDR3 DNA: TGTGCCAGTAGGACTAGCGGGGTGATGTACAATGAGCAGTTCTTC; CDR3 protein: CASRTSGVMYNEQFF
D gene: TRBD2; clone size: -; V gene: TRBV29-1; J gene: TRBJ2-3; CDR3 DNA: TGCAGCGTCGCGCTGCGTTGGGGGGGACTAGCGGGTAGCACAGATACGCAGTATTTT; CDR3 protein: CSVALRWGGLAGSTDTQYF
D gene: -; clone size: -; V gene: TRBV5-6; J gene: TRBJ2-7; CDR3 DNA: TGTGCCAGCAGCGTAGGGACATCCTACGAGCAGTACTTC; CDR3 protein: CASSVGTSYEQYF
D gene: TRBD2; clone size: -; V gene: TRBV7-2; J gene: TRBJ2-3; CDR3 DNA: TGTGCCAGCAGCTTTAGGACTAGCGGGAGAGACACAGATACGCAGTATTTT; CDR3 protein: CASSFRTSGRDTDTQYF
D gene: -; clone size: once; V gene: TRBV2; J gene: TRBJ2-1; CDR3 DNA: TGTGCCAGCAGTCTCCGATCTGGCGGCAATGAGCAGTTCTTC; CDR3 protein: CASSLRSGGNEQFF
D gene: -; clone size: -; V gene: TRBV10-1; J gene: TRBJ2-7; CDR3 DNA: TGCGCCAGCAGTGCGGTCGCGGTGGGCTACGAGCAGTACTTC; CDR3 protein: CASSAVAVGYEQYF
D gene: TRBD1; clone size: -; V gene: TRBV7-9; J gene: TRBJ1-1; CDR3 DNA: TGTGCCAGCAGCTCGTTAGAGAGACAGGGGGCCGACACTGAAGCTTTCTTT; CDR3 protein: CASSSLERQGADTEAFF
D gene: TRBD2; clone size: -; V gene: TRBV7-2; J gene: TRBJ2-7; CDR3 DNA: TGTGCCAGCAGCGCCGCTAGCGGGAGTGGCGAGCAGTACTTC; CDR3 protein: CASSAASGSGEQYF
D gene: -; clone size: -; V gene: TRBV4-2; J gene: TRBJ2-1; CDR3 DNA: TGTGCCAGCAGCCAACCGAGGGCCCGGAGTGATGAGCAGTTCTTC; CDR3 protein: CASSQPRARSDEQFF
D gene: -; clone size: -; V gene: TRBV5-1; J gene: TRBJ1-2; CDR3 DNA: TGCGCCAGCAGCACAGGACAGTCTTTTGGCTACACCTTC; CDR3 protein: CASSTGQSFGYTF
D gene: -; clone size: -; V gene: TRBV27; J gene: TRBJ1-3; CDR3 DNA: TGTGCCAGCAGTTCCCTAAACAGGGCCTCTGGAAACACCATATATTTT; CDR3 protein: CASSSLNRASGNTIYF
D gene: -; clone size: -; V gene: TRBV9; J gene: TRBJ1-1; CDR3 DNA: TGTGCCAGCAGCCCCGCGGGTGGGAACACTGAAGCTTTCTTT; CDR3 protein: CASSPAGGNTEAFF
D gene: TRBD2; clone size: -; V gene: TRBV28; J gene: TRBJ2-5; CDR3 DNA: TGTGCCAGCGGCCCGACTAGCGGCCAAGAGACCCAGTACTTC; CDR3 protein: CASGPTSGQETQYF
D gene: TRBD1; clone size: -; V gene: TRBV6-6; J gene: TRBJ2-1; CDR3 DNA: TGTGCCAGCAGTCCTCTGGCAGGGGGCCTCAATGAGCAGTTCTTC; CDR3 protein: CASSPLAGGLNEQFF
D gene: TRBD2; clone size: -; V gene: TRBV3-1/TRBV3-2; J gene: TRBJ2-7; CDR3 DNA: TGTGCCAGCAGCCAAGCAGCGGGATTTGCCTACGAGCAGTACTTC; CDR3 protein: CASSQAAGFAYEQYF
D gene: TRBD1; clone size: -; V gene: TRBV28; J gene: TRBJ1-6; CDR3 DNA: TGTGCCAGCAGTCCGACCTTGAGGACAGGGATGGATTCACCCCTCCACTTT; CDR3 protein: CASSPTLRTGMDSPLHF
D gene: TRBD2; clone size: once; V gene: TRBV9; J gene: TRBJ2-7; CDR3 DNA: TGTGCCAGCAGCGCAATAGCGGGGAGCTCCTACGAGCAGTACTTC; CDR3 protein: CASSAIAGSSYEQYF
D gene: -; clone size: -; V gene: TRBV18; J gene: TRBJ2-1; CDR3 DNA: TGTGCCAGCTCACTAACCGAGCTAGCGAGCTCCTACAATGAGCAGTTCTTC; CDR3 protein: CASSLTELASSYNEQFF
D gene: -; clone size: -; V gene: TRBV10-3; J gene: TRBJ2-1; CDR3 DNA: TGTGCCGTCGGACAGACGTACAATGAGCAGTTCTTC; CDR3 protein: CAVGQTYNEQFF
D gene: -; clone size: -; V gene: TRBV29-1; J gene: TRBJ2-7; CDR3 DNA: TGCAGCGCGGGACCCACTACCTACGAGCAGTACTTC; CDR3 protein: CSAGPTTYEQYF
D gene: TRBD1; clone size: -; V gene: TRBV24-1; J gene: TRBJ2-7; CDR3 DNA: TGTGCCACCAGTGATCCGGGACAGGGAAGCTCCTACGAGCAGTACTTC; CDR3 protein: CATSDPGQGSSYEQYF
D gene: -; clone size: -; V gene: TRBV28; J gene: TRBJ2-3; CDR3 DNA: TGTGCCAGCAGTTTCGTAGCGGATTACACAGATACGCAGTATTTT; CDR3 protein: CASSFVADYTDTQYF
D gene: -; clone size: -; V gene: TRBV7-2; J gene: TRBJ1-1; CDR3 DNA: TGTGCCAGCAGCTTAGCCAAGGACAGTCGTGAAGCTTTCTTT; CDR3 protein: CASSLAKDSREAFF
D gene: -; clone size: -; V gene: TRBV19; J gene: TRBJ1-1; CDR3 DNA: TGTGCCAGTAGTATTGTTTCGGGCACAGGGACCTCCTTT; CDR3 protein: CASSIVSGTGTSF
D gene: -; clone size: -; V gene: TRBV11-3; J gene: TRBJ1-1; CDR3 DNA: TGTGCCAGCAGCTTACTTTCCCGCGGGAGCACTGAAGCTTTCTTT; CDR3 protein: CASSLLSRGSTEAFF
D gene: -; clone size: -; V gene: TRBV20-1; J gene: TRBJ1-1; CDR3 DNA: TGCAGCGCGAGATGGGACACAGAAGCTTTCTTT; CDR3 protein: CSARWDTEAFF
D gene: TRBD1; clone size: -; V gene: TRBV28; J gene: TRBJ1-6; CDR3 DNA: TGTGCCAGCAGTTTGGGACAGGGGAATTCACCCCTCCACTTT; CDR3 protein: CASSLGQGNSPLHF
D gene: TRBD2; clone size: -; V gene: TRBV6-6; J gene: TRBJ2-2; CDR3 DNA: TGTGCCAGCAGTTCGACTAGCGGGAGGAACACCGGGGAGCTGTTTTTT; CDR3 protein: CASSSTSGRNTGELFF
D gene: TRBD2; clone size: few; V gene: TRBV5-4; J gene: TRBJ2-1; CDR3 DNA: TGTGCCAGCAGCTCATCTAGCGGGGGTTTGGATGAGCAGTTCTTC; CDR3 protein: CASSSSSGGLDEQFF
D gene: -; clone size: -; V gene: TRBV5-4; J gene: TRBJ1-1; CDR3 DNA: TGTGCCAGCAGCCTCTTGTCAGGGCCTGAAGCTTTCTTT; CDR3 protein: CASSLLSGPEAFF
D gene: -; clone size: once; V gene: TRBV11-3; J gene: TRBJ1-1; CDR3 DNA: TGTGCCAGCAGCTTATGGTCAGGGGCGAACACTGAAGCTTTCTTT; CDR3 protein: CASSLWSGANTEAFF
D gene: TRBD2; clone size: -; V gene: TRBV19; J gene: TRBJ2-3; CDR3 DNA: TGTGCCAGTAGTCGGCGACTAGCGGGGTCCACAGATACGCAGTATTTT; CDR3 protein: CASSRRLAGSTDTQYF
D gene: -; clone size: -; V gene: TRBV4-1; J gene: TRBJ1-5; CDR3 DNA: TGCGCCAGCAGCCAAATACAGGGTTCCCATCAGCCCCAGCATTTT; CDR3 protein: CASSQIQGSHQPQHF
D gene: TRBD2; clone size: few; V gene: TRBV4-3; J gene: TRBJ2-3; CDR3 DNA: TGCGCCAGCAGCCAAGAAGCGGGACTAACCCGCCCAGATACGCAGTATTTT; CDR3 protein: CASSQEAGLTRPDTQYF
D gene: -; clone size: -; V gene: TRBV6-2/TRBV6-3; J gene: TRBJ2-7; CDR3 DNA: TGTGCCAGCAGCTGGACAGAGGTACCTCCGTTTGACTCCTACGAGCAGTACTTC; CDR3 protein: CASSWTEVPPFDSYEQYF
D gene: TRBD1; clone size: -; V gene: TRBV19; J gene: TRBJ2-2; CDR3 DNA: TGTGCCAGTAGTCCCGGACAGGGAACCGGGGAGCTGTTTTTT; CDR3 protein: CASSPGQGTGELFF
D gene: -; clone size: -; V gene: TRBV6-2/TRBV6-3; J gene: TRBJ2-7; CDR3 DNA: TGTGCCAGCAGCCCCCGCCGCACGGGAGTAATCTACGAGCAGTACTTC; CDR3 protein: CASSPRRTGVIYEQYF
D gene: -; clone size: once; V gene: TRBV27; J gene: TRBJ2-7; CDR3 DNA: TGTGCCAGCAGTTGGGCCCAGGGGTACGAGCAGTACTTC; CDR3 protein: CASSWAQGYEQYF
D gene: -; clone size: -; V gene: TRBV11-3; J gene: TRBJ2-2; CDR3 DNA: TGTGCCAGCAGCTTAGATGGCGGGCAAGTCACCGGGGAGCTGTTTTTT; CDR3 protein: CASSLDGGQVTGELFF
D gene: TRBD2; clone size: few; V gene: TRBV7-2; J gene: TRBJ2-7; CDR3 DNA: TGTGCCAGCAGCACCGGGACTAGCGGCTCCTACGAGCAGTACTTC; CDR3 protein: CASSTGTSGSYEQYF
D gene: -; clone size: -; V gene: TRBV5-8; J gene: TRBJ2-1; CDR3 DNA: TGTGCCAGCAGCTTTCGATGGGGCCCGGAGCCTGAGCAGTTCTTC; CDR3 protein: CASSFRWGPEPEQFF
D gene: TRBD1; clone size: -; V gene: TRBV19; J gene: TRBJ1-4; CDR3 DNA: TGTGCCAGTAGTCGCCGGACAGGGAATAATGAAAAACTGTTTTTT; CDR3 protein: CASSRRTGNNEKLFF